Listed below are T cell receptor beta chains from one sample, sequenced in a study of T cell changes during pregnancy in multiple sclerosis. This table comes from immunoSEQ multiplex PCR, and its TCRdb copy is limited to in-frame clones, with some not included. The data contain about 40,000 clones, around 94% of them singletons. Sequencing was performed on peripheral blood, taken before pregnancy. Receptors were obtained from a female donor with multiple sclerosis, enrolled in a pregnancy study. The CDR3 runs from the conserved cysteine through the conserved F or W. D genes are given only for firm matches. Expanded clones get a size class; other rows say once, few or many, or leave the size out.

cdr3_length j_call d_call v_call clone_size cdr3_nt cdr3_aa
15 TRBJ2-7 TRBD2 TRBV7-9 . TGTGCCAGCAGCTTAGCGTCAGCGGGAGTGAGGGAGCAGTACTTC CASSLASAGVREQYF
15 TRBJ2-1 TRBD2 TRBV4-3 . TGCGCCAGCAGCCAAGTGGGGCTAGCGGGGAATGAGCAGTTCTTC CASSQVGLAGNEQFF
15 TRBJ2-3 TRBD2 TRBV5-4 . TGTGCCGGGTCACAGGAAGCGGGATTTGCAGATACGCAGTATTTT CAGSQEAGFADTQYF
12 TRBJ2-3 . TRBV2 once TGTGCCACCAGGACTACTTCAGATACGCAGTATTTT CATRTTSDTQYF
15 TRBJ2-7 TRBD2 TRBV5-1 . TGCGCCAGCAGCTTGGTGCTAGCGGGACAAACTAAGCAGTACTTC CASSLVLAGQTKQYF
19 TRBJ1-1 TRBD1 TRBV11-2 . TGTGCCAGCAGCCCCCACCTCCTGACAGGGGATGGAAAGAGGACTGAAGCTTTCTTT CASSPHLLTGDGKRTEAFF
16 TRBJ2-1 . TRBV10-3 . TGTGCCATCAGTGAGGGAGTGGCCCTTCCCGACAATGAGCAGTTCTTC CAISEGVALPDNEQFF
15 TRBJ1-5 . TRBV15 . TGTGCCACCAGCAGAGCAGGGATCGGTCATCAGCCCCAGCATTTT CATSRAGIGHQPQHF
15 TRBJ2-1 TRBD2 TRBV19 . TGTGCCAGTAGTATGGTCGGGAGGATCCACAATGAGCAGTTCTTC CASSMVGRIHNEQFF
12 TRBJ1-2 TRBD1 TRBV2 . TGTGCCAGCACCCAGACAGGGCAGGGCTACACCTTC CASTQTGQGYTF
15 TRBJ2-7 TRBD1 TRBV19 . TGTGCCAGTAGTCTGGGACAGGGTCCCTCCTACGAGCAGTACTTC CASSLGQGPSYEQYF
15 TRBJ2-1 TRBD2 TRBV6-5 . TGTGCCAGCAGTTTGACCGGGACTAGCAATAATGAGCAGTTCTTC CASSLTGTSNNEQFF
16 TRBJ2-7 TRBD1 TRBV6-5 . TGTGCCAGCAGTTACTCGATGGACAGGGGCTCCTACGAGCAGTACTTC CASSYSMDRGSYEQYF
14 TRBJ2-3 . TRBV5-1 once TGCGCCAGCAGCGGACAAGGAGGGTGGGATACGCAGTATTTT CASSGQGGWDTQYF
14 TRBJ2-7 . TRBV6-5 once TGTGCCAGCAGTTCGACACTTAGCTCCTACGAGCAGTACTTC CASSSTLSSYEQYF
18 TRBJ1-1 . TRBV18 . TGTGCCAGCTCACCCCTAGGATCCCCTATACTCCCGAACACTGAAGCTTTCTTT CASSPLGSPILPNTEAFF
14 TRBJ2-7 TRBD1 TRBV6-6 . TGTGCCAGCACTCTAGGGACAGGCTCCTACGAGCAGTACTTC CASTLGTGSYEQYF
14 TRBJ1-1 . TRBV10-3 . TGTGCCATCAGTGATGGCAGGGGGAACACTGAAGCTTTCTTT CAISDGRGNTEAFF
18 TRBJ2-7 TRBD1 TRBV4-3 . TGCGCCAGCAGCCATTGGATTACAGGGGCTCCTCTTGGAAACGAGCAGTACTTC CASSHWITGAPLGNEQYF
14 TRBJ2-5 TRBD1 TRBV18 . TGTGCCAGCTCAGCACGACAGGGACAAGAGACCCAGTACTTC CASSARQGQETQYF
15 TRBJ1-2 . TRBV19 . TGTGCCAGTAGTATAGGGAGGGCAGCCCCCTATGGCTACACCTTC CASSIGRAAPYGYTF
16 TRBJ2-1 . TRBV11-2 . TGTGCCAGCAGCTTAGCCCTTGGCCTCATAAGCAATGAGCAGTTCTTC CASSLALGLISNEQFF
14 TRBJ1-1 . TRBV7-3 . TGTGCCAGCAGCTTAAGTCAGGGATCAGGGGATGCTTTCTTT CASSLSQGSGDAFF
16 TRBJ2-5 TRBD1 TRBV28 . TGTGCCAGCAGTTTATACCGGACAGGGAAGAGGGAGACCCAGTACTTC CASSLYRTGKRETQYF
16 TRBJ1-2 . TRBV12-5 . TGTGCTAGTGGTTTGGTCCACCCCGGTACCTACTATGGCTACACCTTC CASGLVHPGTYYGYTF
14 TRBJ2-5 . TRBV6-1 . TGTGCCAGCAGTGAGGGGCCTAGCGTAGAGACCCAGTACTTC CASSEGPSVETQYF
16 TRBJ1-1 TRBD1 TRBV6-6 . TGTGCCAGCACCACGACAGGGGGCCCGAGGAACACTGAAGCTTTCTTT CASTTTGGPRNTEAFF
13 TRBJ2-5 . TRBV4-1 . TGCGCCAGCAGCCAAGAGTCCCCTCGGGCCCAGTACTTC CASSQESPRAQYF
17 TRBJ1-5 TRBD1 TRBV5-6 . TGTGCCAGCAGCCAGGGGACAGGGGGCCTAAGCAATCAGCCCCAGCATTTT CASSQGTGGLSNQPQHF
13 TRBJ2-7 . TRBV18 . TGTGCCAGCTCCCGGGAAGAGGGAGGCGAGCAGTACTTC CASSREEGGEQYF
14 TRBJ2-1 TRBD1 TRBV5-1 few TGCGCCAGCAGCTTGGTGGACAGGGACTATGAGCAGTTCTTC CASSLVDRDYEQFF
13 TRBJ1-1 . TRBV7-6 . TGTGCCAGCAGCGAAGGCTTCAGGGCCGAAGCTTTCTTT CASSEGFRAEAFF
17 TRBJ2-7 TRBD2 TRBV9 . TGTGCCAGCAGCGTAGGCCTAGCGGAAGGGTCATATAGTGTGCAGTACTTC CASSVGLAEGSYSVQYF
16 TRBJ2-5 TRBD2 TRBV5-1 . TGCGCCAGCGGGTCGCCCGGAAGCGGGAGCCAGGAGACCCAGTACTTC CASGSPGSGSQETQYF
14 TRBJ2-7 TRBD2 TRBV29-1 . TGCAGCGTTGAGGTCCTAGCGGGAGGCTACGAGCAGTACTTC CSVEVLAGGYEQYF
16 TRBJ2-5 TRBD2 TRBV2 . TGTGCCAGCAGTGAGACTAGCGGGAGTCTATCTAAGACCCAGTACTTC CASSETSGSLSKTQYF
15 TRBJ1-3 . TRBV30 once TGTGCCTGGAGTGTACAACGATTCTCTGGAAACACCATATATTTT CAWSVQRFSGNTIYF
15 TRBJ1-2 TRBD1 TRBV19 . TGTGCCAGTAGTCAGGAACCGGGACAGCTTTATGGCTACACCTTC CASSQEPGQLYGYTF
17 TRBJ2-5 . TRBV5-1 . TGCGCCAGCAGTCTCCTAGTCACGGGGTTGGGAATGGAGACCCAGTACTTC CASSLLVTGLGMETQYF
15 TRBJ1-1 TRBD1 TRBV5-1 once TGCGCCAGCAGCTTGGGGGACAGGTACGACCGAGAAGCTTTCTTT CASSLGDRYDREAFF
15 TRBJ2-3 TRBD1 TRBV5-4 once TGTGCCAGCAGCTTGGAGGGGGCTGCGGCAGATACGCAGTATTTT CASSLEGAAADTQYF
15 TRBJ2-1 TRBD2 TRBV7-9 . TGTGCCAGCAGCCGTTTTACTAGCGGGATGGGTGAGCAGTTCTTC CASSRFTSGMGEQFF
14 TRBJ2-6 . TRBV19 once TGTGCCAGTAGTTTGTACTCTGGGGCCAACGTCCTGACTTTC CASSLYSGANVLTF
15 TRBJ2-7 TRBD2 TRBV6-6 . TGTGCCAGCAGGTTTAGCGGGAGGGGCTCCTACGAGCAGTACTTC CASRFSGRGSYEQYF
13 TRBJ2-5 . TRBV7-9 . TGTGCCAGCAGCTTAGGTTCGAGTCTCACCCAGTACTTC CASSLGSSLTQYF
17 TRBJ2-1 . TRBV11-2 . TGTGCCAGCAGCTTAGAGCCAGCGGGTTCTTTCTACAATGAGCAGTTCTTC CASSLEPAGSFYNEQFF
14 TRBJ2-1 . TRBV6-6 once TGTGCCAGCAGCCCTCCCGGGAACTCTAATGAGCAGTTCTTC CASSPPGNSNEQFF
15 TRBJ2-7 TRBD1 TRBV28 . TGTGCCAGCACCAAACCGGGACAGGGTTCCCACGAGCAGTACTTC CASTKPGQGSHEQYF
15 TRBJ2-1 TRBD2 TRBV5-6 . TGTGCCAGCAGCACTAGCGGGAAATCCTACAATGAGCAGTTCTTC CASSTSGKSYNEQFF
12 TRBJ2-7 . TRBV27 . TGTGCCAGCAGAACGAGCTCCTACGAGCAGTACTTC CASRTSSYEQYF
15 TRBJ2-1 . TRBV6-4 . TGTGCCAGCAGTGAAAACAGTTTGGACTACAATGAGCAGTTCTTC CASSENSLDYNEQFF
17 TRBJ2-5 . TRBV7-6 . TGTGCCAGCAGCTTAAGCATCCCTAGCAGTTCGAAAGAGACCCAGTACTTC CASSLSIPSSSKETQYF